These T cell receptor beta chains were read from a single sample in a study of blood T cell repertoires in COVID-19. Repertoires were generated with immunoSEQ multiplex PCR, while TCRdb's copy carries only in-frame clones and drops some. Here the sample spans some 38,000 clones, about 80% being singletons. The material sequenced was peripheral blood. These TCRs come from a man in his 70s with acute or convalescent COVID-19. CDR3s include the opening cysteine and the closing phenylalanine or tryptophan. The D gene is left open where the match is weak. Rows may omit the clone size; those that give it use once, few, many or a size class.

few	NA	TRBJ1-6	TRBV6-2/TRBV6-3	CASSYIQRNSPLHF	TGTGCCAGCAGTTACATCCAGCGAAATTCACCCCTCCACTTT
once	TRBD1	TRBJ2-6	TRBV14	CASSQSGQVPSGANVLTF	TGTGCCAGCAGCCAATCGGGACAGGTACCCTCTGGGGCCAACGTCCTGACTTTC
NA	NA	TRBJ2-4	TRBV20-1	CSASRASIPLRVQYF	TGCAGTGCTAGTAGGGCTAGCATTCCCCTCCGGGTGCAGTACTTC
once	NA	TRBJ1-1	TRBV7-2	CASSLTGQNTEAFF	TGTGCCAGCAGCTTAACGGGACAGAACACTGAAGCTTTCTTT
few	NA	TRBJ2-7	TRBV3-1/TRBV3-2	CASSQDQAGDNEQYF	TGTGCCAGCAGCCAAGATCAGGCAGGGGACAACGAGCAGTACTTC
NA	NA	TRBJ2-4	TRBV7-9	CASSLNSLNIQYF	TGTGCCAGCAGCTTAAATAGCCTAAACATTCAGTACTTC
NA	TRBD1	TRBJ1-2	TRBV6-5	CASRGQGASGYTF	TGTGCCAGCAGAGGACAGGGAGCCTCTGGCTACACCTTC
few	NA	TRBJ2-5	TRBV7-6	CASSRMRVETQYF	TGTGCCAGCAGCCGTATGAGAGTGGAGACCCAGTACTTC
NA	NA	TRBJ2-7	TRBV28	CASSSDYVYEQYF	TGTGCCAGCAGTTCGGACTACGTCTACGAGCAGTACTTC
NA	NA	TRBJ1-5	TRBV5-5	CASSFLADPSNQPQHF	TGTGCCAGCAGCTTCTTAGCAGATCCGAGTAATCAGCCCCAGCATTTT
NA	NA	TRBJ1-1	TRBV29-1	CSVEDLHLGGIEAFF	TGCAGCGTTGAAGATCTTCACTTGGGAGGAATTGAAGCTTTCTTT
once	NA	TRBJ1-1	TRBV29-1	CSVNRVIPEAFF	TGCAGCGTTAACAGGGTGATTCCTGAAGCTTTCTTT
NA	NA	TRBJ2-2	TRBV28	CASSLDNENTGELFF	TGTGCCAGCAGTTTAGACAATGAGAACACCGGGGAGCTGTTTTTT